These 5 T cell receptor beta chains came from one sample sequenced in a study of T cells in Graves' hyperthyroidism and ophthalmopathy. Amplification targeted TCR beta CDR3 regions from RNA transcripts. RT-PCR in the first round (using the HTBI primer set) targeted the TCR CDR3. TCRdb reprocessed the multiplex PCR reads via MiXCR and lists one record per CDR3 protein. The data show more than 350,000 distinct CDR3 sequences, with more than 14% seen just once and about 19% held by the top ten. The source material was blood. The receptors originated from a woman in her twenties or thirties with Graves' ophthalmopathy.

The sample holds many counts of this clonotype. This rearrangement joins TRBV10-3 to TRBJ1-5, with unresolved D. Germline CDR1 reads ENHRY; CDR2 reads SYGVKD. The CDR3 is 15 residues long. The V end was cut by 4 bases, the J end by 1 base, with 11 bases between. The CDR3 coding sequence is TGTGCCATCAGTGCATGGGGAGACAGCAATCAGCCCCAGCATTTT. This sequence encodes CAISAWGDSNQPQHF.

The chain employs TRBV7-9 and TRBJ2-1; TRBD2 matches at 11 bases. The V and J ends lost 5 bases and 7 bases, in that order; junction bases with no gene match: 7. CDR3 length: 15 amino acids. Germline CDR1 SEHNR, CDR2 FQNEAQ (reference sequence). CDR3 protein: CASSKSRTSGNEQFF. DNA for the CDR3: TGTGCCAGCAGCAAAAGTCGGACTAGCGGGAATGAGCAGTTCTTC.

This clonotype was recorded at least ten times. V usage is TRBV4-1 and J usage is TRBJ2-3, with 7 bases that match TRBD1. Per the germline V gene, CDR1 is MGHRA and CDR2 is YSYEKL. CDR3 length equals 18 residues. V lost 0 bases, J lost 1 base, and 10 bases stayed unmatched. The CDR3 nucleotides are TGCGCCAGCAGCCAAGAGCCCACAACAGGGGTAGGCACAGATACGCAGTATTTT. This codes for CASSQEPTTGVGTDTQYF.

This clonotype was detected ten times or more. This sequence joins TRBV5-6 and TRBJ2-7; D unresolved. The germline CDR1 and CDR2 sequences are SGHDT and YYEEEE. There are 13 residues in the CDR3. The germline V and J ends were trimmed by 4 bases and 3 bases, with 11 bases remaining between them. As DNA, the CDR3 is TGTGCCAGCAGCGTGCCGGGTAACTACGAGCAGTACTTC. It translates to CASSVPGNYEQYF.

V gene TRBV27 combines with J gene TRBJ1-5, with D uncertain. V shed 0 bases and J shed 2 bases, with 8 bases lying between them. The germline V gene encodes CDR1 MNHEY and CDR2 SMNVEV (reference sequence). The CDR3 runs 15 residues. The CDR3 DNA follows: TGTGCCAGCAGTTTATCGATGTCGGGCAATCAGCCCCAGCATTTT. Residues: CASSLSMSGNQPQHF.